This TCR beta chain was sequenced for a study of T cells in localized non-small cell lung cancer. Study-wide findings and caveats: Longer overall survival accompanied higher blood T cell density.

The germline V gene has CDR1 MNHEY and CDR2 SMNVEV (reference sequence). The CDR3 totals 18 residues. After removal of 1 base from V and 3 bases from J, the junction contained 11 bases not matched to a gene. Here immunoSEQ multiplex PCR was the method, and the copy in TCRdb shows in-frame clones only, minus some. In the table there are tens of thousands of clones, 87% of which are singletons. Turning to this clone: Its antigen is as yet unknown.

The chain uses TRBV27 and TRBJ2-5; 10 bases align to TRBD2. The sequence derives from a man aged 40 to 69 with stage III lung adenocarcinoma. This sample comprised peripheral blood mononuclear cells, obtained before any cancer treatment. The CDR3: CASSLFPPGTSAEETQYF. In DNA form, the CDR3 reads TGTGCCAGCAGTTTATTTCCCCCCGGGACTAGCGCTGAAGAGACCCAGTACTTC.